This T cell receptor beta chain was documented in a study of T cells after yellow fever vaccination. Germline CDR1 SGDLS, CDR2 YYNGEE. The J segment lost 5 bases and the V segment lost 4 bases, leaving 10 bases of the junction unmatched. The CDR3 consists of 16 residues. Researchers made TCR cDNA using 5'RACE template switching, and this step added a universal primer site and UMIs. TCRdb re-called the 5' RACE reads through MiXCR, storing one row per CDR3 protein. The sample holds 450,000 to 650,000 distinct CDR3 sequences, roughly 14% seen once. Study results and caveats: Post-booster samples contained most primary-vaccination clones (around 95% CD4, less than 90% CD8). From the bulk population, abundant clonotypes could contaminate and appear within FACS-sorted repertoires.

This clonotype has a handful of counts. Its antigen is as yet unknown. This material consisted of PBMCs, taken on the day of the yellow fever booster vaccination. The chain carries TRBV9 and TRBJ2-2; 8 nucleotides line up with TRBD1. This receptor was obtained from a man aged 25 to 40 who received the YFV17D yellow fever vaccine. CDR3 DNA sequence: TGTGCCAGCAGCACCCAGGGGGCGGAGGGAACCGGGGAGCTGTTTTTT. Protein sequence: CASSTQGAEGTGELFF.